This passage covers 21 T cell receptor beta chains from one sample sequenced in a study of blood T cell repertoires in COVID-19. The assay was immunoSEQ multiplex PCR, and TCRdb's table has in-frame clones only and misses some. The table shows approximately 350,000 clones, with about 88% occurring only once. The sample consisted of PBMCs or T cells enriched from blood (not recorded which). Receptors were obtained from a woman aged 30 to 39 who had recovered from COVID-19.

The rearrangement joins TRBV7-9 to TRBJ1-2; D remains ambiguous. Germline V gene sequence: CDR1 SEHNR, CDR2 FQNEAQ (reference sequence). The CDR3 extends over 14 amino acids. V lost 5 bases and J lost 5, with 15 bases in between. CDR3 sequence: CASSRPGNEYGYTF. In nucleotides, the CDR3 is TGTGCCAGCAGCCGGCCCGGGAACGAATATGGCTACACCTTC.

This chain connects TRBV6-5 to TRBJ2-5; D is possibly TRBD1 (6 bases). Germline CDR1 MNHEY, CDR2 SVGAGI. Trimming removed 5 bases at V and 5 bases at J, with 9 bases between. CDR3 length: 12 amino acids. The DNA for the CDR3 is TGTGCCAGCAGTCCCCAGGGGGAGACCCAGTACTTC. It is translated as CASSPQGETQYF.

The V and J genes are TRBV3-1 (or the pseudogene TRBV3-2) and TRBJ1-5; a possible D gene is TRBD1 (5 bases). V lost 4 bases and J 0 bases, leaving 7 bases between the germline ends. Germline V CDR1 and CDR2: LGHDT, YNNKEL (reference sequence). The CDR3 is 14 amino acids. CDR3 residues: CASSPTVSNQPQHF. The DNA for the CDR3 is TGTGCCAGCAGCCCGACAGTTAGCAATCAGCCCCAGCATTTT.

The chain combines TRBV6-1 with TRBJ1-2; TRBD1 might be the D (5 bases). Germline V lookup: CDR1 MNHNS, CDR2 SASEGT. Trimming stripped 1 base from V and 9 bases from J, with 15 bases between. This CDR3 is built from 14 residues. The CDR3: CASSEVRDSRRYTF. CDR3 nucleotides: TGTGCCAGCAGTGAAGTTCGGGACTCGCGTCGCTACACCTTC.

In its sample, this clone was seen once. The gene calls are TRBV5-1 and TRBJ2-7; 7 nucleotides agree with TRBD1. CDR1 is SGHRS and CDR2 is YFSETQ in the germline V gene. After removal of 2 bases from V and 4 bases from J, the junction contained 12 bases not matched to a gene. This CDR3 comprises 16 residues. Here the CDR3 DNA reads TGCGCCAGCAGCTTAGGCGCTGGGACAGAAGGTTACGAGCAGTACTTC. The encoded protein is CASSLGAGTEGYEQYF.

This sequence joins TRBV3-1 (or the pseudogene TRBV3-2) and TRBJ1-1; no firm D call. Between the trimmed V and J ends, which lost 0 bases and 1 base, there was a span of 6 bases. This CDR3 has 14 amino acids. CDR1 is LGHDT, CDR2 YNNKEL, per germline (reference sequence). Written as DNA, the CDR3 is TGTGCCAGCAGCCAAGAATCACAGAACACTGAAGCTTTCTTT. Translated, it gives CASSQESQNTEAFF.

This sequence joins TRBV4-1 and TRBJ2-7, with 8 positions matching TRBD1. After removal of 0 bases from V and 4 bases from J, the junction contained 2 bases not matched to a gene. Germline CDR1 reads MGHRA; CDR2 reads YSYEKL. The CDR3 totals 14 residues. The CDR3 region is CASSQDRGLYEQYF. CDR3 nucleotides: TGCGCCAGCAGCCAAGACAGGGGGCTGTACGAGCAGTACTTC.

This CDR3 is CASSEGQGDYGYTF. In DNA, the CDR3 is TGTGCCAGCAGCGAGGGACAGGGGGACTATGGCTACACCTTC. The rearrangement uses TRBV9 and TRBJ1-2; 11 bases are a match to TRBD1. Germline V gene lookup returns CDR1 SGDLS and CDR2 YYNGEE. CDR3 length equals 14 residues. The trim removed 3 bases at V and 3 bases at J, leaving 1 base unmatched.

The rearrangement uses TRBV28 and TRBJ1-2, with D hard to call. V gave up 5 bases and J gave up 3 bases, with 13 bases separating them. Looked up from germline, CDR1 is MDHEN and CDR2 is SYDVKM. CDR3 size: 14 residues. The CDR3 sequence is CASSPGGSDYGYTF. In DNA, the CDR3 is TGTGCCAGCAGTCCGGGAGGGAGTGACTATGGCTACACCTTC.

The V call is TRBV19, the J call TRBJ2-1; 9 bases are shared with TRBD2. In germline, CDR1 is LNHDA, CDR2 SQIVND (reference sequence). This CDR3 comprises 14 residues. V lost 2 bases to trimming and J lost 7 bases; unmatched junction nucleotides: 3. The CDR3 DNA is TGTGCCAGTAGTATACTAGCGGGATCAAATGAGCAGTTCTTC. Its protein product is CASSILAGSNEQFF.

The chain carries TRBV30 and TRBJ2-4, with D possibly TRBD2 on 6 matching bases. Germline V CDR1 and CDR2: GTSNPN, SVGIG (reference sequence). This CDR3 is 14 amino acids long. V gave up 4 bases and J gave up 3 bases, with 13 bases separating them. Here the CDR3 reads CAWKVSGGKNIQYF. CDR3 nucleotide sequence: TGTGCCTGGAAGGTCTCCGGGGGCAAAAACATTCAGTACTTC.

In DNA, the CDR3 is TGCAGCGGACGGACAGCTTTGGGGACCCAGTACTTC. Translated: CSGRTALGTQYF. The chain recombines TRBV29-1 with TRBJ2-5; perhaps TRBD1 as D (6 bases). V was pared by 7 bases and J by 7 bases, with 16 bases between. This CDR3 region has 12 residues. The germline CDR1 and CDR2 sequences are SQVTM and ANQGSEA.

The chain combines TRBV11-2 with TRBJ2-1; 9 positions match TRBD2. The V gene end was trimmed by 5 bases and the J gene end by 7 bases; junction bases not matched to a gene: 18. CDR3 length: 18 residues. The germline CDR1 and CDR2 sequences are SGHAT and FQNNGV. CDR3 region: CASSPASGRPTIENEQFF. In nucleotides, the CDR3 is TGTGCCAGCAGCCCGGCCAGCGGGAGGCCCACAATTGAGAATGAGCAGTTCTTC.

The chain couples TRBV2 to TRBJ2-3, with 8 bases matching TRBD2. This CDR3 spans 15 amino acids. V lost 9 bases to trimming and J lost 1 base; unmatched junction nucleotides: 9. CDR1 and CDR2 from the germline V gene are SNHLY and FYNNEI. In DNA, the CDR3 is TGTGCCAGTTCGAGTAGCGGGGTCCGCACAGATACGCAGTATTTT. The encoded protein is CASSSSGVRTDTQYF.

V is TRBV6-5 and J is TRBJ1-6; 7 nucleotides agree with TRBD1. Germline CDR1 reads MNHEY; CDR2 reads SVGAGI. The junction had 9 bases not matched to a gene; V was cut back by 7 bases and J by 6 bases. This CDR3 is built from 15 residues. CDR3 in amino acids: CASKGAQGTNSPLHF. In DNA form, the CDR3 reads TGTGCCAGCAAGGGGGCGCAGGGGACTAATTCACCCCTCCACTTT.

This chain joins TRBV30 and TRBJ2-1, with D perhaps matching TRBD1 (6 bases). CDR1 is GTSNPN, CDR2 SVGIG, per germline (reference sequence). Deletions cut 3 bases from V and 7 bases from J, with 16 bases between. The CDR3 sequence is 14 residues long. The CDR3 DNA reads TGTGCCTGGAGAGCTGGGGGCACGCGTAATGAGCAGTTCTTC. Its translation is CAWRAGGTRNEQFF.

This clone appeared a few times. The chain has TRBV4-1 and TRBJ1-6; TRBD1 matches at 9 bases. The CDR3 length is 17 residues. CDR1 is MGHRA, CDR2 YSYEKL, per germline. The V gene end was trimmed by 5 bases and the J gene end by 8 bases; junction bases not matched to a gene: 13. The CDR3 nucleotides are TGCGCCAGCAGCAGCCCTCTCCCGGGACAGGGTCATTCACCCCTCCACTTT. Amino acids: CASSSPLPGQGHSPLHF.

The V gene is TRBV28, the J gene TRBJ2-2, with TRBD2 identical over 13 bases. The CDR3 runs 17 residues. Germline trimming cut 0 bases from V and 6 bases from J; bases unmatched to any gene: 4. The germline V gene has CDR1 MDHEN and CDR2 SYDVKM. The CDR3 DNA is TGTGCCAGCAGTTTATGGAAACTAGCGGGAGGGCCCGGGGAGCTGTTTTTT. Translation: CASSLWKLAGGPGELFF.

The chain uses TRBV14 and TRBJ1-1, with 9 bases fitting TRBD1. Germline assignment: CDR1 SGHDN and CDR2 FVKESK. The CDR3 has 14 residues. The J segment lost 5 bases and the V segment lost 2 bases, leaving 3 bases of the junction unmatched. The CDR3 spells CASSQQTGGTEAFF. CDR3 nucleotides: TGTGCCAGCAGCCAACAGACAGGGGGAACTGAAGCTTTCTTT.

The rearrangement joins TRBV2 to TRBJ1-5; 8 bases agree with TRBD1. The V gene end was trimmed by 5 bases and the J gene end by 9 bases; junction bases not matched to a gene: 9. The CDR3 is 14 amino acids. Germline lookup yields CDR1 SNHLY and CDR2 FYNNEI. The DNA for the CDR3 is TGTGCCAGCAGTTCCGGGACAGGCGCGGGGCCCCAGCATTTT. Translation gives CASSSGTGAGPQHF.

The chain combines TRBV6-5 with TRBJ1-2; D unclear. Germline values: CDR1 MNHEY, CDR2 SVGAGI. The length of the CDR3 is 13 residues. Between the trimmed V and J ends, which lost 5 bases and 4 bases, there was a span of 11 bases. The CDR3 region is CASSTLGVYGYTF. The CDR3 nucleotides read TGTGCCAGCAGTACCCTGGGCGTCTATGGCTACACCTTC.